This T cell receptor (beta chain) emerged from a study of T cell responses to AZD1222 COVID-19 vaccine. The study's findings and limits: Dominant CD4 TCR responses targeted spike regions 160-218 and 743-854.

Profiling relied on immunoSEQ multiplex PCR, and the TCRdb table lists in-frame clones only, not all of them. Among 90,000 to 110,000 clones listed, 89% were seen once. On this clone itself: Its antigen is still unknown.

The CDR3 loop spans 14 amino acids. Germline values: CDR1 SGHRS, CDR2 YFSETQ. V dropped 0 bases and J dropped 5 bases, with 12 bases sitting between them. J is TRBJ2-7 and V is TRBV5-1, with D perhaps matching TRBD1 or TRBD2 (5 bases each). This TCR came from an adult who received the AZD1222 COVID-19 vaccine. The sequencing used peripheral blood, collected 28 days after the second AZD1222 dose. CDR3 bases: TGCGCCAGCAGCTTGGGGGGACGGTGGGACGAGCAGTACTTC. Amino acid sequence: CASSLGGRWDEQYF.